The clone carrying this T cell receptor (beta chain) turned up a few times. Its matching antigen is unknown. The data derive from a study of beta chain features in type 1 diabetes. V shed 3 bases and J 5 bases; nucleotides not matched to a gene: 6. The length of the CDR3 is 15 residues. Germline V gene data show CDR1 as MNHNY and CDR2 as SVGAGI (reference sequence). The isolated RNA, all of it, was reverse transcribed, so expressed TCRB transcripts were what got sequenced. Sequencing used immunoSEQ multiplex PCR; TCRdb keeps in-frame clones, though not all of them. Here the sample spans 140,000 or so clones, nearly 9.5% being singletons. Overall study results and limits: Shortening of TCRB CDR3s, moderate but significant, appeared in all four CD4+ subsets of Type 1 diabetes patients.

The TCR comes from a man younger than 35 in good health. The J gene is TRBJ2-5, the V gene TRBV6-6; 10 bases align to TRBD1. Specimen: central memory CD4+ T cells from blood. CDR3 residues: CASSYRDRGLETQYF. CDR3 coding DNA: TGTGCCAGCAGTTATCGGGACAGGGGCCTGGAGACCCAGTACTTC.